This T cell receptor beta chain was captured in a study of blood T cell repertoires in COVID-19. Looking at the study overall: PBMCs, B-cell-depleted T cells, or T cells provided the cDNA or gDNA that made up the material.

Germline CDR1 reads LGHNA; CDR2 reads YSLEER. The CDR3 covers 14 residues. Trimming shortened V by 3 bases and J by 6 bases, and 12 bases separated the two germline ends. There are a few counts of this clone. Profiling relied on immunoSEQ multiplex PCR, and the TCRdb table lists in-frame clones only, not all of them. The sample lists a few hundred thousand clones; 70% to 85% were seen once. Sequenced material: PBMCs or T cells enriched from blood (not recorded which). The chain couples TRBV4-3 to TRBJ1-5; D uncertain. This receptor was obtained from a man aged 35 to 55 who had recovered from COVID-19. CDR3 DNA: TGCGCCAGCAGCCAGTCCAGTTCGGGTCAGCCCCAGCATTTT. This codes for CASSQSSSGQPQHF.